Following are 2 T cell receptor beta chains from one sample sequenced in a study of cytomegalovirus exposure and HLA in healthy donors. Using immunoSEQ multiplex PCR, the repertoire was profiled, and TCRdb retains in-frame clones only, with some absent. The sample contains tens of thousands of clones, about 94% of which appear only once. Sequencing used PBMCs. The receptors originated from a man between 18 and 35 years old in good health and CMV-seropositive.

The gene calls are TRBV30 and TRBJ1-2; TRBD1 matches at 10 bases. The germline V gene has CDR1 GTSNPN and CDR2 SVGIG (reference sequence). The V gene end was trimmed by 1 base and the J gene end by 6 bases; junction bases not matched to a gene: 5. The CDR3 consists of 14 residues. CDR3 in amino acids: CAWSAGTGEHGYTF. CDR3 nucleotides: TGTGCCTGGAGTGCAGGGACAGGGGAGCATGGCTACACCTTC.

The chain joins TRBV7-3 to TRBJ2-1; D is unresolved. V was clipped by 4 bases and J by 2 bases, with 9 bases between them. Germline values: CDR1 SGHTA, CDR2 FQGTGA. CDR3 length: 14 amino acids. CDR3 region: CASSSGEPYNEQFF. CDR3 nucleotides: TGTGCCAGCAGCTCCGGAGAGCCCTACAATGAGCAGTTCTTC. The whole variable domain, filled in from reference TRBV7-3 and TRBJ2-1, reads GAGVSQTPSNKVTEKGKYVELRCDPISGHTALYWYRQSLGQGPEFLIYFQGTGAADDSGLPNDRFFAVRPEGSVSTLKIQRTERGDSAVYLCASSSGEPYNEQFFGPGTRLTVL.